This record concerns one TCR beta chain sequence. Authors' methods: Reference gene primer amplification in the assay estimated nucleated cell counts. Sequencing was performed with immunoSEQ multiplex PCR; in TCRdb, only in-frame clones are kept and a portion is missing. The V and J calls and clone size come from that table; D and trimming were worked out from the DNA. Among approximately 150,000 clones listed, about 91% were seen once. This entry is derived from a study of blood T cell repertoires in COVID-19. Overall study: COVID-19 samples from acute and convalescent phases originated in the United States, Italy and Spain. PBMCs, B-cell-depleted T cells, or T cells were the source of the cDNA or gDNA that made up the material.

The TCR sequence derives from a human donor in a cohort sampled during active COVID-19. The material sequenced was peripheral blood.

CDR3 amino acids: CASSFSGGLTTDTQYF. The CDR3 bases are TGTGCCAGCAGCTTTAGCGGGGGCCTCACCACAGATACGCAGTATTTT. V usage is TRBV5-5 and J usage is TRBJ2-3, with 9 nucleotides matching TRBD2. This CDR3 spans 16 amino acids. Trimming took 2 bases from V and 2 from J; bases not matched to a gene: 6. Germline CDR1 is SGHKS and CDR2 is YYEKEE (reference sequence).